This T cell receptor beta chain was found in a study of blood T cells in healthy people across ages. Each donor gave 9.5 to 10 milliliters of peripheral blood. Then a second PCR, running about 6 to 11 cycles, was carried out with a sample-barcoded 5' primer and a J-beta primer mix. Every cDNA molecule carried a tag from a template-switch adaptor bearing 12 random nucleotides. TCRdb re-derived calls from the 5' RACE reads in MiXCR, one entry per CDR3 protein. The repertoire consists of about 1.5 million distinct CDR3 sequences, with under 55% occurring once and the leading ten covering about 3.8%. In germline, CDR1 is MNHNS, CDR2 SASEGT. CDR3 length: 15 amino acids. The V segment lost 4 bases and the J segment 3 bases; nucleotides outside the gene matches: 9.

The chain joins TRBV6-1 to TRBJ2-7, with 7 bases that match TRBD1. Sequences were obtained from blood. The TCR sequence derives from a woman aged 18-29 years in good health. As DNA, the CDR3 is TGTGCCAGCAGTGCTGGGCCGGGACAGAACTACGAGCAGTACTTC. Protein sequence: CASSAGPGQNYEQYF.